These T cell receptor beta chains were read from a single sample in a study of CD8 T cells in ankylosing spondylitis. In TCRdb, the 5' RACE reads were re-called with MiXCR into one record per CDR3 protein. The table lists under 300,000 distinct CDR3 sequences, approximately 9% of them singletons. Sequencing was carried out using blood, either unsorted or a sorted T cell fraction (not recorded which). These receptors all come from a male donor with ankylosing spondylitis or in good health (not recorded which). The CDR3 runs from the conserved cysteine through the conserved F or W. The order of the fields is CDR3 DNA, CDR3 protein, clone size, J gene, CDR3 length, D gene, V gene. D genes are given only for firm matches. Part of the rows lack a size; the others show once, few, many or a class for expanded clones.

TGTGCCAGCAGTTTGGGCAGCTATCAGCCCCAGCATTTT CASSLGSYQPQHF many TRBJ1-5 13 . TRBV12-3/TRBV12-4
TGTGCCAGCTCACCATCAAGGGACCAAGAGACCCAGTACTTC CASSPSRDQETQYF many TRBJ2-5 14 . TRBV18
TGTGCCAGCAGCTTGGACGGCAATAATGAAAAACTGTTTTTT CASSLDGNNEKLFF many TRBJ1-4 14 . TRBV5-5
TGCAGTGCCTTGAAGGGGCAAAGGAACACTGAAGCTTTCTTT CSALKGQRNTEAFF many TRBJ1-1 14 . TRBV20-1
TGCAGTGCTAGCCGTAGCAGTAGGACAGATACGCAGTATTTT CSASRSSRTDTQYF many TRBJ2-3 14 . TRBV20-1
TGTGCCACCGGAACAGGGGCCTATAGCAATCAGCCCCAGCATTTT CATGTGAYSNQPQHF few TRBJ1-5 15 TRBD1 TRBV19
TGCGCCAGCAGCCACGTCCGGGACGCCTATGGCTACACCTTC CASSHVRDAYGYTF many TRBJ1-2 14 . TRBV4-1
TGCAGTGCAGAGGGGCAGGGGAATCAGCCCCAGCATTTT CSAEGQGNQPQHF many TRBJ1-5 13 . TRBV20-1
TGCGCCAGCAGCCAAGACGTCAGGGCCTATTCCTACGAGCAGTACTTC CASSQDVRAYSYEQYF . TRBJ2-7 16 . TRBV4-3
TGCAGCACCGGGGGGACAGGGGTATTGAATGAGCAGTTCTTC CSTGGTGVLNEQFF many TRBJ2-1 14 TRBD1 TRBV20-1
TGTGCCAGCAGTTTCGGGCAGGGGGCATACGGGGCCAACGTCCTGACTTTC CASSFGQGAYGANVLTF few TRBJ2-6 17 TRBD1 TRBV12-3/TRBV12-4
TGCGCCAGCACCGAAAGGACAGGGGACGGTGAAGCTTTCTTT CASTERTGDGEAFF few TRBJ1-1 14 TRBD1 TRBV5-1
TGTGCTAGCAGCACGGGACTAGCGGTTACGGAGACCCAGTACTTC CASSTGLAVTETQYF many TRBJ2-5 15 TRBD2 TRBV7-7
TGTGCCAGCAGCTTGGAGGGGACTGGGTACGAGCAGTACTTC CASSLEGTGYEQYF many TRBJ2-7 14 . TRBV7-9
TGTGCCAGCAGAACCGGGACGGAAGACGAGCAGTACTTC CASRTGTEDEQYF . TRBJ2-7 13 . TRBV7-9